The present entry profiles one TCR beta chain with its context. This specimen comes from a study of T cells after yellow fever vaccination. In germline, CDR1 is MNHEY, CDR2 SVGAGI. Germline trimming cut 6 bases from V and 3 bases from J; bases unmatched to any gene: 6. CDR3 length equals 15 residues. Using its own MiXCR run on the 5' RACE reads, TCRdb lists one record per CDR3 protein. The repertoire includes about 300,000 distinct CDR3 sequences, approximately 8% of them detected once, and around 3.3% sits in the top ten. This clonotype was obtained from a man between 18 and 29 years old who received the YFV17D yellow fever vaccine. This chain joins TRBV6-5 and TRBJ1-4, with TRBD1 matching over 8 bases. The material was CD4+ T cells sorted from PBMCs, obtained 5 days after the yellow fever booster vaccination. This CDR3 reads CASREDRGPNEKLFF. CDR3 in DNA: TGTGCCAGCAGAGAAGACAGGGGTCCTAATGAAAAACTGTTTTTT.